This T cell receptor beta chain originates from a study of shared clonotypes between healthy human individuals. Study summary: Three plates were used per donor for CD4 naive, three for CD4 memory, two for CD8 naive and one for CD8 memory.

Measured with immunoSEQ multiplex PCR; TCRdb has only the in-frame clones, and not every one. This sample has some 580,000 clones, with more than 95% found just once. CD45RO-negative cells were positively selected for CCR7, leaving out terminally differentiated effector memory CD45RA+ cells. The TCR was taken from a man aged 25 to 40 in good health. The specimen sequenced was naive CD8+ T cells sorted from blood.

The CDR3 loop reads CASSLLGGGTNEKLFF. CDR3 nucleotide sequence: TGCGCCAGCAGCTTGCTGGGCGGGGGCACTAATGAAAAACTGTTTTTT. This chain links TRBV5-1 with TRBJ1-4; D is possibly TRBD1 (6 bases). Germline V gene lookup returns CDR1 SGHRS and CDR2 YFSETQ. The CDR3 contains 16 residues. The germline V and J ends were trimmed by 1 base and 2 bases, with 12 bases remaining between them. Full variable domain (rest looked up from reference TRBV5-1 and TRBJ1-4): KAGVTQTPRYLIKTRGQQVTLSCSPISGHRSVSWYQQTPGQGLQFLFEYFSETQRNKGNFPGRFSGRQFSNSRSEMNVSTLELGDSALYLCASSLLGGGTNEKLFFGSGTQLSVL.